This TCR beta chain was recorded in a study of OX40 agonist ivuxolimab in advanced cancers. This clone showed up just a few times. The assay was immunoSEQ multiplex PCR, and TCRdb's table has in-frame clones only and misses some. In the table there are some 69,000 clones, about nine tenths of which are singletons. The sample here was CD4+ or CD8+ T cells sorted from blood, taken in a trial of the OX40 agonist ivuxolimab. The TCR was taken from an adult with an advanced solid tumor such as melanoma, head and neck, liver or kidney cancer.

The CDR3 spells CASSFGGLGYTF. In DNA, the CDR3 is TGTGCCAGCAGCTTCGGGGGTTTGGGCTACACCTTC. The V and J genes are TRBV11-2 and TRBJ1-2; D may be TRBD1 (5 bases). Deletions cut 3 bases from V and 8 bases from J, with 10 bases between. Germline V gene sequence: CDR1 SGHAT, CDR2 FQNNGV. The CDR3 consists of 12 residues.